A selection of T cell receptor beta chains follows, all from one sample in a study of blood T cell repertoires in COVID-19. Libraries were prepared by immunoSEQ multiplex PCR; TCRdb keeps only in-frame clonotypes and omits some of them. The sample lists 250,000 to 300,000 clones; about nine tenths were seen once. Material for sequencing was peripheral blood. The receptors were sampled from a woman in her forties or fifties who had recovered from COVID-19. The CDR3 runs from the conserved cysteine through the conserved F or W. Each record gives: D gene, clone size, V gene, J gene, CDR3 DNA, CDR3 protein. D genes are given only for firm matches. Clone size is stated in some rows and not others, as once, few, many or a class when expanded.

D: .; size: .; V: TRBV28; J: TRBJ1-2; DNA: TGTGCCAGCAGGGAGGGGCTGGGGCCCCTATATGGCTACACCTTC; CDR3: CASREGLGPLYGYTF
D: .; size: .; V: TRBV7-6; J: TRBJ1-1; DNA: TGTGCCAGCAGCCCAGGGGCTACCCCGAGCACTGAAGCTTTCTTT; CDR3: CASSPGATPSTEAFF
D: .; size: few; V: TRBV19; J: TRBJ2-1; DNA: TGTGCCAGTAGTGCCCTAGGGGCGGGCAGGGGCAATGAGCAGTTCTTC; CDR3: CASSALGAGRGNEQFF
D: TRBD1; size: .; V: TRBV7-2; J: TRBJ2-3; DNA: TGTGCCAGCAGCCCCCCGGCCGGCAGGGGGAAAGATACGCAGTATTTT; CDR3: CASSPPAGRGKDTQYF
D: .; size: .; V: TRBV18; J: TRBJ2-6; DNA: TGTGCCAGCTCACCACTTGCCCTGACAGGACCCGTCACAACTGGGGCCAACGTCCTGACTTTC; CDR3: CASSPLALTGPVTTGANVLTF
D: TRBD2; size: .; V: TRBV5-6; J: TRBJ2-1; DNA: TGTGCCAGCAGCTTGTCGTTCGTAGCGGGAAGATCCTACAATGAGCAGTTCTTC; CDR3: CASSLSFVAGRSYNEQFF
D: TRBD1; size: .; V: TRBV12-5; J: TRBJ2-2; DNA: TGTGCTAGTGGTTTCCGGGACAGGTCGAACACCGGGGAGCTGTTTTTT; CDR3: CASGFRDRSNTGELFF
D: TRBD2; size: .; V: TRBV6-6; J: TRBJ2-3; DNA: TGTGCCAGCAGTCCTCATAGCGGGAGGGCCACCACAGATACGCAGTATTTT; CDR3: CASSPHSGRATTDTQYF
D: .; size: .; V: TRBV6-5; J: TRBJ2-7; DNA: TGTGCCAGCGAAGAGACAGAGAGCTCCTACGAGCAGTACTTC; CDR3: CASEETESSYEQYF
D: TRBD2; size: once; V: TRBV5-1; J: TRBJ2-2; DNA: TGCGCCAGCAGCTCTAGGACTAGCAGGAACACCGGGGAGCTGTTTTTT; CDR3: CASSSRTSRNTGELFF